Described below is a single T cell receptor (beta chain) sequence and its context. Its antigen is unknown. Amplification used 60 Vbeta primers and 13 Jbeta primers. Assay used: immunoSEQ multiplex PCR; TCRdb lists only in-frame clones, some missing. The sample consists of under 200,000 clones, around 82% of them appearing once. This sample is drawn from a study of cytomegalovirus exposure and HLA in healthy donors. Study-level findings and limits: In a later analysis, parvovirus B19, influenza, CMV and Epstein-Barr virus appeared linked to several top co-occurrence clusters.

This clonotype was sampled from a man aged 60 to 69 in good health and CMV-seronegative. The sequenced sample consisted of PBMCs.

The CDR3 protein is CASSLPNGVHEQYF. The CDR3 nucleotides read TGTGCCAGCAGTTTACCCAACGGGGTCCACGAGCAGTACTTC. The chain carries TRBV28 and TRBJ2-7, with D perhaps matching TRBD2 (5 bases). The CDR3 extends over 14 amino acids. The V end lost 2 bases, the J end lost 5 bases, and 13 bases lay between the germline ends. CDR1 is MDHEN, CDR2 SYDVKM, per germline.